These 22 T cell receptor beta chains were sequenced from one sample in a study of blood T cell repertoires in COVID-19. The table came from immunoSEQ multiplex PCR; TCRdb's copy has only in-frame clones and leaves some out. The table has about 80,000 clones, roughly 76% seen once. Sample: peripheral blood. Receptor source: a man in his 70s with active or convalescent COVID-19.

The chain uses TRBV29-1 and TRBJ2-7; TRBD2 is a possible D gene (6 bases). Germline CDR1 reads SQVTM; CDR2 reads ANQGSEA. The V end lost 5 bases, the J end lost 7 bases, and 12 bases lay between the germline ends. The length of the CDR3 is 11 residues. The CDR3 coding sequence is TGCAGCGTTACCGGGACTGCTGAGCAGTACTTC. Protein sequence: CSVTGTAEQYF.

Written as DNA, the CDR3 is TGTGCCAGCAGCGTCGATCGGGGGTTCGGCACAGATACGCAGTATTTT. It codes for CASSVDRGFGTDTQYF. This chain connects TRBV9 to TRBJ2-3, with a weak D call TRBD2 (6 bases). Between the trimmed V and J ends, which lost 2 bases and 1 base, there was a span of 14 bases. Germline V lookup: CDR1 SGDLS, CDR2 YYNGEE. The CDR3 is 16 amino acids.

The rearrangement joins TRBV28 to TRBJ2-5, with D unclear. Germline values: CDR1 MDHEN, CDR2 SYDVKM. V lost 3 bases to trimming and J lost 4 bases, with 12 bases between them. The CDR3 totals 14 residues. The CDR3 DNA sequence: TGTGCCAGCAGTTTCTCCTCTAGAAGAGAGACCCAGTACTTC. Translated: CASSFSSRRETQYF.

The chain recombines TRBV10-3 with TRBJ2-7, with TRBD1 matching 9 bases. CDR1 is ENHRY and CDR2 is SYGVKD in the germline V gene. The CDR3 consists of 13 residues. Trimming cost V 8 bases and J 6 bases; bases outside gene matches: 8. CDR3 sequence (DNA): TGTGCCATCGGGGACAGGGAATCGGGCGAGCAGTACTTC. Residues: CAIGDRESGEQYF.

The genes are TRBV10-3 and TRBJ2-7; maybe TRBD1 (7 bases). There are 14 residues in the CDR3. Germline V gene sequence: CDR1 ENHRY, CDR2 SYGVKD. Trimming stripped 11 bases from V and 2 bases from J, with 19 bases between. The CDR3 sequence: CACQGGAAPYEQYF. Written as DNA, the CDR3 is TGTGCCTGCCAGGGGGGAGCCGCCCCCTACGAGCAGTACTTC.

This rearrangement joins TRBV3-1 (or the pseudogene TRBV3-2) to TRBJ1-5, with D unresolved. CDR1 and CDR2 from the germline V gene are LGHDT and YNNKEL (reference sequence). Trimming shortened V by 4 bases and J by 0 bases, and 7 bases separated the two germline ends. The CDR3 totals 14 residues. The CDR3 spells CASSPTDSNQPQHF. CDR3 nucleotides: TGTGCCAGCAGCCCAACAGATAGCAATCAGCCCCAGCATTTT.

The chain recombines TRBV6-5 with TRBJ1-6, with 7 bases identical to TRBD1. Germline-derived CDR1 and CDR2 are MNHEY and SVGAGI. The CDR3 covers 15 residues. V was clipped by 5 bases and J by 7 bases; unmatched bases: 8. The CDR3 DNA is TGTGCCAGCAGTACCTGGGACAGCAAAAATTCACCCCTCCACTTT. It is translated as CASSTWDSKNSPLHF.

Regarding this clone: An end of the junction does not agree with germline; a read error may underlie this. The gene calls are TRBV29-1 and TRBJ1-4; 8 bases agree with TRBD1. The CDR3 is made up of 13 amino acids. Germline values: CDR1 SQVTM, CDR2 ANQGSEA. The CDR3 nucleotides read TGCAGCACCCGACAGGGGACTAACGAAAAACTGTTTTTT. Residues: CSTRQGTNEKLFF.

CDR3 loop: CSASNAGGSETQYF. CDR3 nucleotides: TGCAGTGCTAGTAACGCGGGGGGTTCGGAGACCCAGTACTTC. This chain connects TRBV20-1 to TRBJ2-5; 8 bases agree with TRBD2. Germline assignment: CDR1 DFQATT and CDR2 SNEGSKA (reference sequence). V shed 3 bases and J 5 bases; nucleotides not matched to a gene: 8. CDR3 length: 14 amino acids.

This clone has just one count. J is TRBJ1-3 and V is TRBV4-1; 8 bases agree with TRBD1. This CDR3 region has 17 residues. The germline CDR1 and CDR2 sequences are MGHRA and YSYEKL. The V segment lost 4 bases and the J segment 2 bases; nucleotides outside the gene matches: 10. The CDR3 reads CASSLRDRPGAGNTIYF. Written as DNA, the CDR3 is TGCGCCAGCAGCCTCAGGGACAGGCCGGGAGCTGGAAACACCATATATTTT.

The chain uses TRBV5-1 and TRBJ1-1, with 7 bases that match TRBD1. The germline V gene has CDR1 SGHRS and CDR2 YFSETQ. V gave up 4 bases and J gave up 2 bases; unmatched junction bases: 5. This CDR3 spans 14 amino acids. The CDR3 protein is CASSRGTDNTEAFF. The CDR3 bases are TGCGCCAGCAGCAGAGGGACAGATAACACTGAAGCTTTCTTT.

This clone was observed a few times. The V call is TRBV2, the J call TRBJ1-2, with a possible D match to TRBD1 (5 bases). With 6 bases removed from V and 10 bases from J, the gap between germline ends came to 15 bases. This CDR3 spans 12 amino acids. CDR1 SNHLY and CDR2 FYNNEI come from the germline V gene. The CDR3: CASRRGGSFYTF. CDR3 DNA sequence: TGTGCCAGCAGGAGGGGAGGTAGTTTCTACACCTTC.

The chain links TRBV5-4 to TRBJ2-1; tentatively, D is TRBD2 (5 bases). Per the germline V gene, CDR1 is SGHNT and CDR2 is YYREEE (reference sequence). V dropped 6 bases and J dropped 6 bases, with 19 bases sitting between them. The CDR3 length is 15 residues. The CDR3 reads CASTPGGLAANEQFF. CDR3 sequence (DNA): TGTGCCAGCACCCCAGGTGGTCTAGCCGCCAATGAGCAGTTCTTC.

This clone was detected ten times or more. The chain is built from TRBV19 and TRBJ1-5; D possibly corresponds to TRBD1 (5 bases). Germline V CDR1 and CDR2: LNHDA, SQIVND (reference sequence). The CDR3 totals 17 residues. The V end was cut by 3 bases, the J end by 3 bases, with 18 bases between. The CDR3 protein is CASSISTFEGDNQPQHF. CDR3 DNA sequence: TGTGCCAGTAGTATCTCAACCTTTGAAGGGGACAATCAGCCCCAGCATTTT.

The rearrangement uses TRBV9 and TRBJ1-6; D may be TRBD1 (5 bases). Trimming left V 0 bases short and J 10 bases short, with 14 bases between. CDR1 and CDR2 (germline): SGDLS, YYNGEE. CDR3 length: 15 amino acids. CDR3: CASSVEPQDGSPLHF. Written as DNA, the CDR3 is TGTGCCAGCAGCGTAGAACCACAGGATGGGTCACCCCTCCACTTT.

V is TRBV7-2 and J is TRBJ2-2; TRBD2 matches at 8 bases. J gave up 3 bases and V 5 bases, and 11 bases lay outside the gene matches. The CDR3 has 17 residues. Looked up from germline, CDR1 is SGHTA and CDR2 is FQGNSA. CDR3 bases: TGTGCCAGCAGCCCACCGGGAGGGATTTTGGACACCGGGGAGCTGTTTTTT. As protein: CASSPPGGILDTGELFF.

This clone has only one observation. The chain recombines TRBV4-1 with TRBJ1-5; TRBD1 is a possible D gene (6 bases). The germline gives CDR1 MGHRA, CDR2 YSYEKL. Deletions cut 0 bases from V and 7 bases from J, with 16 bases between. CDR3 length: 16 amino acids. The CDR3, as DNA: TGCGCCAGCAGCCAAGATCCGGGGGGGGCTCAGCAGCCCCAGCATTTT. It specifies CASSQDPGGAQQPQHF.

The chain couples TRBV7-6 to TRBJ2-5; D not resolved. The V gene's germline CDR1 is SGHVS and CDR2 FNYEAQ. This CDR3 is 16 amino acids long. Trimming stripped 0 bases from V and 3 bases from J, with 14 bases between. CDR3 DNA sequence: TGTGCCAGCAGCTTAGCGGGCCCACGAGCAGAAGAGACCCAGTACTTC. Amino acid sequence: CASSLAGPRAEETQYF.

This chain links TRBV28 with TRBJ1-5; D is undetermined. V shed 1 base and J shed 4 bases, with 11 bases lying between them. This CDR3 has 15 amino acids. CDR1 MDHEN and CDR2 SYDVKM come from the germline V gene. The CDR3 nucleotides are TGTGCCAGCAGTTTATTTAGGACGGGAAATCAGCCCCAGCATTTT. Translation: CASSLFRTGNQPQHF.

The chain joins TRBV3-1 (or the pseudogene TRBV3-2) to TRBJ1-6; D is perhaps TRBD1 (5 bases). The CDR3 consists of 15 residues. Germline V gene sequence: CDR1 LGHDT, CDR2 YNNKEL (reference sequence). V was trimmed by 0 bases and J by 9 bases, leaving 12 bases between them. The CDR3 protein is CASSQEGGARSPLHF. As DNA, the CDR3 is TGTGCCAGCAGCCAAGAAGGTGGGGCACGTTCACCCCTCCACTTT.

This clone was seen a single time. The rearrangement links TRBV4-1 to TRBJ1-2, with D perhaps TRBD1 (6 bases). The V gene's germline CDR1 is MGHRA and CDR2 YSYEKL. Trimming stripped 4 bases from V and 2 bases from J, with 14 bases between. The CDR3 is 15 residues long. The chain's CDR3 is CASSLTTGKNYGYTF. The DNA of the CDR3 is TGCGCCAGCAGCCTAACTACAGGGAAGAACTATGGCTACACCTTC.

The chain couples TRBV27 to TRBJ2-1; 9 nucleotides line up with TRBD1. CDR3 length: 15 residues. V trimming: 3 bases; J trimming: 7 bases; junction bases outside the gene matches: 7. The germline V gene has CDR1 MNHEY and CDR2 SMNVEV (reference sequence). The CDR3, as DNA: TGTGCCAGCAGTTTGACGGGACAGGGTATTAATGAGCAGTTCTTC. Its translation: CASSLTGQGINEQFF.